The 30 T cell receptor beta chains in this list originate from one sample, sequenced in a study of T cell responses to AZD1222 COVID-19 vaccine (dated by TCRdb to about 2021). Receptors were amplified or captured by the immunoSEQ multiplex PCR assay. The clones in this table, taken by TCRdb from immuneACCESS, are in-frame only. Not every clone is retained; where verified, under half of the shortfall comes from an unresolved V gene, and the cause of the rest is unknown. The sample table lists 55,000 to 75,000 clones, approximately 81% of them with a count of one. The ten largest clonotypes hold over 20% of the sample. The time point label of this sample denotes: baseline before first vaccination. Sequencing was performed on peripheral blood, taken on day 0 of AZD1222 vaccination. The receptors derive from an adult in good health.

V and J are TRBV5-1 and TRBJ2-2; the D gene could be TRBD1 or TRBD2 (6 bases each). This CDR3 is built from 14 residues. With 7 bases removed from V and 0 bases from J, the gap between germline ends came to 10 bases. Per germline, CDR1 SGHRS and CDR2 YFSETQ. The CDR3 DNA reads TGCGCCAGCGCGGGGACAACGAACACCGGGGAGCTGTTTTTT. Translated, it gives CASAGTTNTGELFF.

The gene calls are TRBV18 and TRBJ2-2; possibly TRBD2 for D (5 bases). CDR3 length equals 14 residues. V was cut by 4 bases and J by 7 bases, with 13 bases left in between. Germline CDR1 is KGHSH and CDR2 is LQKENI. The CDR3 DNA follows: TGTGCCAGCTCACTCATGATCGAGGGCGGGGAGCTGTTTTTT. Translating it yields CASSLMIEGGELFF.

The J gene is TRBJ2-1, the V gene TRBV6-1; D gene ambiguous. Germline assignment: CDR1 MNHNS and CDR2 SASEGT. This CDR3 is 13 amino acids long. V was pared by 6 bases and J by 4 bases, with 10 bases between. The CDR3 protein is CASSLTEYNEQFF. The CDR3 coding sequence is TGTGCCAGCAGCCTGACTGAGTACAATGAGCAGTTCTTC.

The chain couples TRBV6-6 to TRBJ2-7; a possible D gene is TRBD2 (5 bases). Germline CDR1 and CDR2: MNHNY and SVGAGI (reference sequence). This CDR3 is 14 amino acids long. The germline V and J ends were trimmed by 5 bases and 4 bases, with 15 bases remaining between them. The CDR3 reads CASSPRVGIYEQYF. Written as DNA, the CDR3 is TGTGCCAGCAGTCCAAGGGTCGGGATTTACGAGCAGTACTTC.

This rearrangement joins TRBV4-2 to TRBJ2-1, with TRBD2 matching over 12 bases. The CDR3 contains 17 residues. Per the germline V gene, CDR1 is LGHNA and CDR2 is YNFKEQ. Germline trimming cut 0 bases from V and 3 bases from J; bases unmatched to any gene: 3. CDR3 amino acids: CASSQDELAGGYNEQFF. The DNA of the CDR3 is TGTGCCAGCAGCCAAGACGAACTAGCGGGAGGCTACAATGAGCAGTTCTTC.

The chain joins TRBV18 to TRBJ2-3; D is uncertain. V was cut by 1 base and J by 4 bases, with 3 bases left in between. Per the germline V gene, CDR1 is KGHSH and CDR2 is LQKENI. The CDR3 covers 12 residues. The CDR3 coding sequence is TGTGCCAGCTCACCACAAGCAGATACGCAGTATTTT. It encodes CASSPQADTQYF.

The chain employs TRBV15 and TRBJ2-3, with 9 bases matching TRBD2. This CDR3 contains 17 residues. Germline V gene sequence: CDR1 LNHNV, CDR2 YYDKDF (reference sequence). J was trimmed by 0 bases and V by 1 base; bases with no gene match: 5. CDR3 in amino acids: CATSRGVAGGSTDTQYF. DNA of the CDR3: TGTGCCACCAGCAGAGGGGTCGCGGGAGGGAGCACAGATACGCAGTATTTT.

DNA of the CDR3: TGTGCCAGCAGCTCCAGCGGGGCCTTAGCCAAAAACATTCAGTACTTC. This gives the protein CASSSSGALAKNIQYF. The chain combines TRBV7-2 with TRBJ2-4; 7 nucleotides line up with TRBD2. From germline, CDR1 is SGHTA and CDR2 FQGNSA. J was trimmed by 0 bases and V by 4 bases; bases with no gene match: 6. CDR3 length equals 16 residues.

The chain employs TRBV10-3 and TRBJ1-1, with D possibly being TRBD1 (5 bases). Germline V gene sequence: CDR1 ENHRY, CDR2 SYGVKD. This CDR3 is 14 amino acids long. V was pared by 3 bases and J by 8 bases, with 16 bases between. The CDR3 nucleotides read TGTGCCATCAGTGATGGCGACAGACGGCGCGAAGCTTTCTTT. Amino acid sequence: CAISDGDRRREAFF.

The CDR3 loop reads CASHSSGTGYEKLFF. The CDR3 coding sequence is TGTGCCAGCCATTCCTCCGGGACAGGGTACGAAAAACTGTTTTTT. The chain couples TRBV6-5 to TRBJ1-4, with 9 nucleotides matching TRBD1. In germline, CDR1 is MNHEY, CDR2 SVGAGI. Unmatched junction bases numbered 12, after V lost 8 bases and J lost 8 bases. This CDR3 is built from 15 residues.

The chain's CDR3 is CASSLKGNLGYGYTF. CDR3 DNA sequence: TGTGCCAGCAGTCTCAAGGGGAATTTGGGCTATGGCTACACCTTC. This chain uses TRBV28 with TRBJ1-2; D possibly corresponds to TRBD1 (5 bases). The CDR3 is 15 amino acids. Germline lookup yields CDR1 MDHEN and CDR2 SYDVKM. Trimming pared 5 bases from V and 4 bases from J, leaving 17 bases between.

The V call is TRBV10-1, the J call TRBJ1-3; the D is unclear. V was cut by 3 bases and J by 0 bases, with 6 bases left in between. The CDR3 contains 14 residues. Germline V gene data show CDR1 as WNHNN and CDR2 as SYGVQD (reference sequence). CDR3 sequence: CASSDTRSGNTIYF. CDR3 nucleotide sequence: TGCGCCAGCAGTGACACCCGCTCTGGAAACACCATATATTTT.

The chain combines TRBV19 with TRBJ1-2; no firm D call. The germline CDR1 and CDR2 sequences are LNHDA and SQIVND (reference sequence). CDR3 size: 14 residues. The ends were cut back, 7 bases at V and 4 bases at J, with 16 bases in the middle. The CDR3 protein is CASIPVSAGYGYTF. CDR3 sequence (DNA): TGTGCCAGTATCCCCGTTTCAGCGGGCTATGGCTACACCTTC.

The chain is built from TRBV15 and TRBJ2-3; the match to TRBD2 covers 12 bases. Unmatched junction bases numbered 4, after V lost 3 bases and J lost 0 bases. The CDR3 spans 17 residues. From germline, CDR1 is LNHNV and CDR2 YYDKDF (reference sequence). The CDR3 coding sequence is TGTGCCACCAGCAGGGGACTAGCGGGTTCTAGCACAGATACGCAGTATTTT. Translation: CATSRGLAGSSTDTQYF.

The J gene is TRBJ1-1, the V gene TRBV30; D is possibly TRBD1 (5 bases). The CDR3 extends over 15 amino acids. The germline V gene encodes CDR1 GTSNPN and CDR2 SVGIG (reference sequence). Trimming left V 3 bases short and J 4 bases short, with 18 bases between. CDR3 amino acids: CAWSGGGTWSTEAFF. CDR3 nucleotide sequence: TGTGCCTGGAGCGGGGGAGGCACCTGGAGCACTGAAGCTTTCTTT.

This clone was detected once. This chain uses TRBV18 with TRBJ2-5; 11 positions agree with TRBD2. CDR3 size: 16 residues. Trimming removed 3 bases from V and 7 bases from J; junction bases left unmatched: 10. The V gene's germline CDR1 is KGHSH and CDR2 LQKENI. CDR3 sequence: CASSPSLAGGGGTQYF. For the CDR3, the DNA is TGTGCCAGCTCACCCTCCCTAGCGGGGGGAGGAGGGACCCAGTACTTC. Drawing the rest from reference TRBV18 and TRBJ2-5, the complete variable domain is NAGVMQNPRHLVRRRGQEARLRCSPMKGHSHVYWYRQLPEEGLKFMVYLQKENIIDESGMPKERFSAEFPKEGPSILRIQQVVRGDSAAYFCASSPSLAGGGGTQYFGPGTRLLVL.

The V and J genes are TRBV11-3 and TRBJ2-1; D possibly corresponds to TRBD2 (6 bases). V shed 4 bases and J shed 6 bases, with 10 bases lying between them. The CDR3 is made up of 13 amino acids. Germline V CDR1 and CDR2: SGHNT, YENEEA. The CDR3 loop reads CASSSPGGNEQFF. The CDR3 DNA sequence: TGTGCCAGCAGCTCCCCCGGGGGCAATGAGCAGTTCTTC. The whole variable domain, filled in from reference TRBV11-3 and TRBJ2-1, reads EAGVVQSPRYKIIEKKQPVAFWCNPISGHNTLYWYLQNLGQGPELLIRYENEEAVDDSQLPKDRFSAERLKGVDSTLKIQPAELGDSAVYLCASSSPGGNEQFFGPGTRLTVL.

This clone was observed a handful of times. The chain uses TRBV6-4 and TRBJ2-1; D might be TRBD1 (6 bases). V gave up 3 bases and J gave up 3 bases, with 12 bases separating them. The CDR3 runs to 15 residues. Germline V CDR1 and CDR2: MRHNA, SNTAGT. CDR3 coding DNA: TGTGCCAGCAGTGATGAAGAAGGGGGCTACAATGAGCAGTTCTTC. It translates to CASSDEEGGYNEQFF.

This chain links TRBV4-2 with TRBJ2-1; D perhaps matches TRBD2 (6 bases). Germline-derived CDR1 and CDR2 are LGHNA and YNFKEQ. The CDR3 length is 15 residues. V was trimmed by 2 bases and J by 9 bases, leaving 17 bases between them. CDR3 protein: CASSQKPLPGLEQFF. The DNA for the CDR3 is TGTGCCAGCAGCCAAAAACCCCTCCCGGGACTTGAGCAGTTCTTC.

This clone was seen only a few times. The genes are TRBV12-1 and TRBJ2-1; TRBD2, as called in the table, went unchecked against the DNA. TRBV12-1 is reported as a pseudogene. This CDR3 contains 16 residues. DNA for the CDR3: TGTGCCAGCAGCTTTATTGGGACTAGCGGGAGAAAAGAGCAGTTCTTC. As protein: CASSFIGTSGRKEQFF.

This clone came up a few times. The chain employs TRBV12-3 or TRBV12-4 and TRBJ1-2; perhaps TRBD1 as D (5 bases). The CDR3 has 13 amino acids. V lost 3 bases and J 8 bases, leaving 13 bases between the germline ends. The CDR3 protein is CASSFERGTGYTF. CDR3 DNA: TGTGCCAGCAGTTTTGAGAGAGGGACGGGCTACACCTTC.

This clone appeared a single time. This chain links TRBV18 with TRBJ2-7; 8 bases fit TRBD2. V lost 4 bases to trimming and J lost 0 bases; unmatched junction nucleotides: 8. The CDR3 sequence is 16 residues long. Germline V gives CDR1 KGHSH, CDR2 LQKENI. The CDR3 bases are TGTGCCAGCTCACAGCTACTAGCGGAGCTCTCCTACGAGCAGTACTTC. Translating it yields CASSQLLAELSYEQYF.

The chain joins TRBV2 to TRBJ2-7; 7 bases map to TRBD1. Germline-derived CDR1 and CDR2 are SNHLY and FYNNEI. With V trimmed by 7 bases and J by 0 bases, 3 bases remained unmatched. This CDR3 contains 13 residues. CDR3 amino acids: CASMGTVSYEQYF. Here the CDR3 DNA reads TGTGCCAGCATGGGGACAGTCTCCTACGAGCAGTACTTC.

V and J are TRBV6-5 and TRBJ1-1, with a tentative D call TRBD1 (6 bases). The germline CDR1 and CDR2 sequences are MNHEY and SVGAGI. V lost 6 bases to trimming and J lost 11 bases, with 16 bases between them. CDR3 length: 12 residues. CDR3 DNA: TGTGCCAGCAGCCGTGGACAGAGACGGGCTTTCTTT. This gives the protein CASSRGQRRAFF.

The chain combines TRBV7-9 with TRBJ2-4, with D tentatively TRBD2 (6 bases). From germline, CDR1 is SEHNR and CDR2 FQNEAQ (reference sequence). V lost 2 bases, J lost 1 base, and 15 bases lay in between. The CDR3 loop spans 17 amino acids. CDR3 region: CASSLIKASEAKNIQYF. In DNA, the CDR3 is TGTGCCAGCAGCTTAATCAAGGCTAGCGAGGCCAAAAACATTCAGTACTTC.

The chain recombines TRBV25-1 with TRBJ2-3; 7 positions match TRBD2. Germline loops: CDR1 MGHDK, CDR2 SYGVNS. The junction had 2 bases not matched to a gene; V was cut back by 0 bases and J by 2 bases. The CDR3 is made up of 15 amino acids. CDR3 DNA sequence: TGTGCCAGCAGTGAATATGGGGGGGTCACAGATACGCAGTATTTT. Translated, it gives CASSEYGGVTDTQYF.

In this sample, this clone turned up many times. This CDR3 is CASSDPQDLYEQYF. The CDR3 DNA reads as TGTGCCAGCAGTGATCCACAAGATCTATACGAGCAGTACTTC. V gene TRBV25-1 combines with J gene TRBJ2-7, with D uncertain. CDR3 size: 14 residues. Germline V lookup: CDR1 MGHDK, CDR2 SYGVNS. Trimming stripped 3 bases from V and 4 bases from J, with 13 bases between.

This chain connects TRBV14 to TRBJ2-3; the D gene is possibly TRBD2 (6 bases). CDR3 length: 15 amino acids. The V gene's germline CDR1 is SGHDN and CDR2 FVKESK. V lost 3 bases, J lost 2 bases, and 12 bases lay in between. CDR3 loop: CASSQWGRSTDTQYF. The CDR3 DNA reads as TGTGCCAGCAGCCAGTGGGGGAGGTCCACAGATACGCAGTATTTT.

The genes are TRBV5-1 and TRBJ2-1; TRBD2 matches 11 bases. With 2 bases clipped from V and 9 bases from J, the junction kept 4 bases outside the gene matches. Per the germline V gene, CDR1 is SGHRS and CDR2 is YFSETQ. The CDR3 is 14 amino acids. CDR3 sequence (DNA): TGCGCCAGCAGCTTTCTACTAGCGGGAGTTGAGCAGTTCTTC. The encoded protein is CASSFLLAGVEQFF.

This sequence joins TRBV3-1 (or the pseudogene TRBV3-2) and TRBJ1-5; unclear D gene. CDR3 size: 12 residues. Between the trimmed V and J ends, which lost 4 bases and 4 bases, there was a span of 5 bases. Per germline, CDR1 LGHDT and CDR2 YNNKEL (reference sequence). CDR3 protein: CASSLLNQPQHF. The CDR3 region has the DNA TGTGCCAGCAGCCTCCTAAATCAGCCCCAGCATTTT.